Detailed here is one T cell receptor (beta chain). Extraction and reverse transcription of RNA yielded cDNA as the sequencing template. Data came from immunoSEQ multiplex PCR; TCRdb stores just in-frame clones and leaves some out. This table holds roughly 100,000 clones, 55% found once. The germline V and J ends were trimmed by 1 base and 7 bases, with 11 bases remaining between them. The CDR3 has 13 residues. Germline values: CDR1 GTSNPN, CDR2 SVGIG (reference sequence). This entry belongs to a study of CD8+ T cells in alopecia areata. Sorting from PBMCs produced CD4+ and CD8+ T cells. The genes are TRBV30 and TRBJ1-5; D is perhaps TRBD1 (5 bases). The sample consisted of CD4+ T cells sorted from blood. This clonotype was sampled from a human donor in good health. The CDR3 nucleotides read TGTGCCTGGAGTGGACGGGACGGACAGCCCCAGCATTTT. It yields the protein CAWSGRDGQPQHF.